At least ten counts were recorded for the clone carrying this T cell receptor beta chain. The antigen remains unidentified. The V end lost 6 bases, the J end lost 5 bases, and 10 bases lay between the germline ends. Germline V gene lookup returns CDR1 MNHNS and CDR2 SASEGT. This CDR3 has 12 residues. The time point was: newly diagnosed GD, antithyroid drugs for less than 3 months. Isolated PBMC RNA provided the starting material for the TCR library. The TCR beta library used iRepertoire HTBI primers with Arm-PCR amplification of CDR3. One entry per CDR3 protein, called by TCRdb with MiXCR from the multiplex PCR reads. The sample consists of 250,000 to 400,000 distinct CDR3 sequences, 18% of them appearing once. The entry originates in a study of regulatory T cells in long-lasting Graves disease. The study's findings and limits: New patients shared 970 or so public clonotypes, and persistent patients shared more, with approximately 2,600. Persistent disease preferred TRBV28, TRBJ1-2 and TRBJ2-5; new disease, TRBV20-1 and TRBJ2-1.

This chain connects TRBV6-1 to TRBJ2-5; no firm D call. This TCR came from a female donor with Graves disease. Here the sequenced sample was peripheral blood mononuclear cells (PBMCs), taken at new diagnosis, from a patient treated with antithyroid drugs. CDR3 sequence (DNA): TGTGCCAGCAGATTGATGGAGGAGACCCAGTACTTC. Translated, it gives CASRLMEETQYF.